This T cell receptor (beta chain) was captured in a study of blood T cell repertoires in COVID-19. Source study methods: The authors estimated nucleated cell counts from reference gene primer amplification. The repertoire was sequenced with immunoSEQ multiplex PCR; TCRdb's copy has only in-frame clones and lacks some. V, J and clone size are those of that table, while D and trimming were read from the DNA. The sample lists 120,000 or so clones, 65% to 90% seen once, with approximately 30% in the top ten. From germline, CDR1 is LGHDT and CDR2 YNNKEL (reference sequence). The CDR3 covers 13 residues. V was pared by 10 bases and J by 1 base, with 5 bases of the junction left unmatched.

The sequenced sample was peripheral blood. The clonotype comes from a woman older than 75 with acute or convalescent COVID-19. The rearrangement uses TRBV3-1 (or the pseudogene TRBV3-2) and TRBJ1-1, with 8 bases identical to TRBD1. CDR3 protein: CATTDRANTEAFF. The CDR3 region has the DNA TGTGCCACCACGGACAGGGCGAACACTGAAGCTTTCTTT.